The 25 T cell receptor beta chains below come from one sample, sequenced in a study of blood T cell repertoires in COVID-19. The data were produced by immunoSEQ multiplex PCR, yet TCRdb's version contains in-frame clones alone and is incomplete. The sample holds 150,000 to 200,000 clones, around nine tenths seen once. Sequences were obtained from peripheral blood. Every receptor here comes from a man aged 55 to 70 with active or convalescent COVID-19.

The rearrangement joins TRBV29-1 to TRBJ2-3, with 9 bases identical to TRBD2. The V and J ends lost 6 bases and 1 base, in that order; junction bases with no gene match: 17. The CDR3 length is 18 residues. CDR1 SQVTM and CDR2 ANQGSEA come from the germline V gene. For the CDR3, the DNA is TGCAGCGTGGAGGGGCACAGCGGGGGGCTATGGGGCACAGATACGCAGTATTTT. Translated, it gives CSVEGHSGGLWGTDTQYF.

J is TRBJ1-6 and V is TRBV3-1 (or the pseudogene TRBV3-2); 9 bases map to TRBD1. The CDR3 totals 15 residues. Looked up from germline, CDR1 is LGHDT and CDR2 is YNNKEL (reference sequence). The V gene end was trimmed by 5 bases and the J gene end by 7 bases; junction bases not matched to a gene: 6. The CDR3 reads CASSDTTGGNSPLHF. The CDR3 DNA reads TGTGCCAGCAGCGACACGACAGGGGGAAATTCACCCCTCCACTTT.

The genes are TRBV30 and TRBJ1-6; no firm D call. The CDR3 is made up of 16 amino acids. The germline gives CDR1 GTSNPN, CDR2 SVGIG (reference sequence). V was pared by 1 base and J by 5 bases, with 15 bases between. CDR3 residues: CAWSGAGGLNNSPLHF. CDR3 nucleotides: TGTGCCTGGAGTGGGGCAGGAGGCCTGAATAATTCACCCCTCCACTTT.

This clone was seen just once. The V and J genes are TRBV4-2 and TRBJ2-2, with 8 bases fitting TRBD2. J was trimmed by 5 bases and V by 1 base; bases with no gene match: 6. CDR1 LGHNA and CDR2 YNFKEQ come from the germline V gene. The length of the CDR3 is 16 residues. CDR3 nucleotides: TGTGCCAGCAGCCAAGTGATAAGCGGGGGTACCGGGGAGCTGTTTTTT. Protein sequence: CASSQVISGGTGELFF.

The chain recombines TRBV6-5 with TRBJ1-5, with D possibly matching TRBD1 (5 bases). In germline, CDR1 is MNHEY, CDR2 SVGAGI. The CDR3 covers 14 residues. The V and J ends lost 6 bases and 5 bases respectively, with 14 bases between them. CDR3 sequence reads: CASSLERGDQPQHF. In DNA, the CDR3 is TGTGCCAGCAGCCTCGAAAGGGGCGATCAGCCCCAGCATTTT.

The chain uses TRBV2 and TRBJ2-3, with 8 bases lining up with TRBD1. The V gene end was trimmed by 8 bases and the J gene end by 3 bases; junction bases not matched to a gene: 1. The CDR3 sequence is 12 residues long. Germline CDR1 is SNHLY and CDR2 is FYNNEI. CDR3 protein: CASGQGTDTQYF. For the CDR3, the DNA is TGTGCCAGCGGACAGGGAACAGATACGCAGTATTTT.

The chain combines TRBV2 with TRBJ1-4; possibly TRBD1 for D (6 bases). The ends were cut back, 1 base at V and 7 bases at J, with 16 bases in the middle. The germline V gene encodes CDR1 SNHLY and CDR2 FYNNEI. This CDR3 has 16 amino acids. CDR3 sequence (DNA): TGTGCCAGCAGTGAAGTAGGGGGGGCTATAGGTGAAAAACTGTTTTTT. As protein: CASSEVGGAIGEKLFF.

The V and J genes are TRBV12-3 or TRBV12-4 and TRBJ1-5, with D perhaps matching TRBD1 (5 bases). The CDR3 length is 12 residues. The V end was cut by 9 bases, the J end by 3 bases, with 9 bases between. This CDR3 reads CASGGDNQPQHF. Written as DNA, the CDR3 is TGTGCCAGTGGGGGGGACAATCAGCCCCAGCATTTT.

This clone was recorded only once. The identical CDR3 is also encoded by other nucleotide sequences in the sample. V gene TRBV5-6 combines with J gene TRBJ2-5; 10 nucleotides align to TRBD1. Germline V gene data show CDR1 as SGHDT and CDR2 as YYEEEE. Trimming took 0 bases from V and 5 from J; bases not matched to a gene: 1. This CDR3 region has 14 residues. CDR3 sequence (DNA): TGTGCCAGCAGCTTGGGACAGGGGGCCGAGACCCAGTACTTC. Translation gives CASSLGQGAETQYF.

The chain carries TRBV30 and TRBJ2-1, with D perhaps TRBD1 (5 bases). The CDR3 is 14 amino acids. The V gene's germline CDR1 is GTSNPN and CDR2 SVGIG (reference sequence). Trimming took 5 bases from V and 3 from J, leaving 14 bases between them. CDR3: CAWGVRAHYNEQFF. The CDR3 bases are TGTGCCTGGGGGGTCAGGGCCCACTACAATGAGCAGTTCTTC.

This sequence joins TRBV19 and TRBJ2-2, with D perhaps matching TRBD1 (6 bases). Germline assignment: CDR1 LNHDA and CDR2 SQIVND (reference sequence). The V gene lost 6 bases and the J gene lost 1 base, with 12 bases spanning the gap. The CDR3 sequence is 15 residues long. The CDR3 region is CASRPDRWNTGELFF. CDR3 coding DNA: TGTGCCAGTAGGCCCGACAGGTGGAACACCGGGGAGCTGTTTTTT.

The chain has TRBV5-4 and TRBJ2-1; tentatively, D is TRBD2 (6 bases). The CDR3 totals 16 residues. Trimming stripped 4 bases from V and 0 bases from J, with 14 bases between. The germline CDR1 and CDR2 sequences are SGHNT and YYREEE (reference sequence). The CDR3 loop is CASSNDAGSSYNEQFF. CDR3 DNA: TGTGCCAGCAGCAACGACGCGGGATCCTCCTACAATGAGCAGTTCTTC.

This clone has a single count. The genes are TRBV25-1 and TRBJ1-6; possibly TRBD1 for D (5 bases). This CDR3 is built from 16 residues. Germline CDR1 and CDR2: MGHDK and SYGVNS. Trimming cost V 5 bases and J 2 bases, with 13 bases left between them. CDR3 nucleotides: TGTGCCAGCAGTTTTCAGGGCGGGACCTATAATTCACCCCTCCACTTT. Encoded protein: CASSFQGGTYNSPLHF.

The CDR3 spells CASSILLAGGSEQFF. CDR3 DNA sequence: TGTGCCAGTAGTATACTTCTAGCGGGGGGGTCCGAGCAGTTCTTC. The V and J genes are TRBV19 and TRBJ2-1, with 12 nucleotides matching TRBD2. Germline CDR1 and CDR2: LNHDA and SQIVND (reference sequence). The J segment lost 10 bases and the V segment lost 2 bases, leaving 6 bases of the junction unmatched. The CDR3 length is 15 residues.

V is TRBV7-6 and J is TRBJ1-1; tentatively, D is TRBD1 (6 bases). In germline, CDR1 is SGHVS, CDR2 FNYEAQ. The CDR3 loop spans 15 amino acids. V gave up 1 base and J gave up 7 bases, with 16 bases separating them. The DNA of the CDR3 is TGTGCCAGCAGCTTAGGGGGGTTTGGGACATATGAAGCTTTCTTT. Amino acids: CASSLGGFGTYEAFF.

The V and J genes are TRBV19 and TRBJ2-1; TRBD1 matches 11 bases. The CDR3 contains 15 residues. Germline assignment: CDR1 LNHDA and CDR2 SQIVND (reference sequence). V gave up 6 bases and J gave up 4 bases; unmatched junction bases: 5. CDR3 amino acids: CASSIGQGAYNEQFF. The CDR3 DNA sequence: TGTGCCAGTAGCATCGGACAGGGGGCGTACAATGAGCAGTTCTTC. Looking up the rest from reference TRBV19 and TRBJ2-1 gives the full variable domain: DGGITQSPKYLFRKEGQNVTLSCEQNLNHDAMYWYRQDPGQGLRLIYYSQIVNDFQKGDIAEGYSVSREKKESFPLTVTSAQKNPTAFYLCASSIGQGAYNEQFFGPGTRLTVL.

J is TRBJ2-3 and V is TRBV11-3, with a tentative D call TRBD2 (5 bases). V lost 3 bases to trimming and J lost 2 bases, with 18 bases between them. This CDR3 is 17 amino acids long. Germline V lookup: CDR1 SGHNT, CDR2 YENEEA. CDR3 nucleotides: TGTGCCAGCAGCTTCAGGACGTCGAGGGTTTTCACAGATACGCAGTATTTT. Its translation: CASSFRTSRVFTDTQYF.

This clone appeared once. The chain carries TRBV27 and TRBJ2-2; maybe TRBD1 (6 bases). Germline V gene sequence: CDR1 MNHEY, CDR2 SMNVEV (reference sequence). Trimming pared 2 bases from V and 4 bases from J, leaving 17 bases between. This CDR3 comprises 17 residues. Written as DNA, the CDR3 is TGTGCCAGCAGTTTAGTCGGCCAGGGGATACGCACCGGGGAGCTGTTTTTT. It yields the protein CASSLVGQGIRTGELFF.

This sequence joins TRBV19 and TRBJ2-6; 8 nucleotides match TRBD1. The germline V gene encodes CDR1 LNHDA and CDR2 SQIVND (reference sequence). This CDR3 is 14 amino acids long. The junction had 1 base not matched to a gene; V was cut back by 6 bases and J by 3 bases. CDR3 in amino acids: CASRQGVGANVLTF. The CDR3 DNA reads as TGTGCCAGTAGACAGGGGGTTGGGGCCAACGTCCTGACTTTC.

CDR3 in DNA: TGTGCTAGTGGTTCCTCCAGGGAGCAGTTCTTC. This translates into CASGSSREQFF. This chain joins TRBV12-5 and TRBJ2-1; D gene ambiguous. V lost 4 bases and J lost 10, with 8 bases in between. The CDR3 loop spans 11 amino acids. Germline CDR1 and CDR2: LGHNT and FRNRAP.

The chain is built from TRBV5-6 and TRBJ1-1; D gene uncertain. The CDR3 runs 14 residues. The germline gives CDR1 SGHDT, CDR2 YYEEEE. V lost 1 base and J 1 base, leaving 8 bases between the germline ends. CDR3 sequence reads: CASSLRFGNTEAFF. As DNA, the CDR3 is TGTGCCAGCAGCTTGCGTTTCGGGAACACTGAAGCTTTCTTT.

The rearrangement joins TRBV18 to TRBJ2-3, with 7 bases matching TRBD2. The J segment lost 0 bases and the V segment lost 1 base, leaving 1 base of the junction unmatched. Germline V gene data show CDR1 as KGHSH and CDR2 as LQKENI. CDR3 length: 15 amino acids. In DNA form, the CDR3 reads TGTGCCAGCTCACCACGGACTAGAAGCACAGATACGCAGTATTTT. Its translation: CASSPRTRSTDTQYF.

Written as DNA, the CDR3 is TGTGCCAGCAGCCGCGGGACAGGGGGCTCCTACGAGCAGTACTTC. It encodes CASSRGTGGSYEQYF. This chain links TRBV7-3 with TRBJ2-7; 11 nucleotides line up with TRBD1. Germline V gene sequence: CDR1 SGHTA, CDR2 FQGTGA. This CDR3 contains 15 residues. Losses at the gene ends were 5 bases for V and 0 bases for J; bases not matched to a gene: 3.

The chain couples TRBV21-1 to TRBJ1-6; the table's D call, TRBD1, was not checked against the DNA. TRBV21-1 is tagged as a pseudogene. The CDR3 spans 13 residues. The CDR3 reads CGTGEDYNSPLHF. As DNA, the CDR3 is TGTGGGACAGGGGAGGACTATAATTCACCCCTCCACTTT.

The chain has TRBV6-6 and TRBJ2-1; 11 bases line up with TRBD1. The CDR3 covers 16 residues. Germline V CDR1 and CDR2: MNHNY, SVGAGI (reference sequence). Germline trimming cut 4 bases from V and 6 bases from J; bases unmatched to any gene: 8. CDR3 nucleotides: TGTGCCAGCAGTTTCCCCACGGGACAGGGGGGCAATGAGCAGTTCTTC. As protein: CASSFPTGQGGNEQFF.